This TCR beta chain is from a study of blood T cell repertoires in COVID-19. Turning to the study itself: There were acute and convalescent COVID-19 samples, and they came from the United States, Italy and Spain. In each case, the material was cDNA or gDNA derived from T cells, B-cell-depleted T cells, or PBMCs.

Trimming took off 0 bases at V and 2 bases at J, with 12 bases between the two ends. Per the germline V gene, CDR1 is SGHAT and CDR2 is FQNNGV. The CDR3 totals 16 residues. How the authors handled the data: Reference gene primer amplification gave nucleated cell count estimates. The method was immunoSEQ multiplex PCR; TCRdb's version includes in-frame clones alone and lacks a portion of them. The V and J calls and the clone size are those of that table, but D and trimming were determined from the DNA. Counted here are over 100,000 clones, 80% to 85% occurring once; the ten biggest clones make up approximately 0.75%.

The clonotype originates from a woman between 65 and 79 years old with acute or convalescent COVID-19. V usage is TRBV11-2 and J usage is TRBJ2-3, with unresolved D. The sample consisted of peripheral blood. Here the CDR3 reads CASSLDLGRHTDTQYF. CDR3 nucleotides: TGTGCCAGCAGCTTAGATCTGGGCAGACACACAGATACGCAGTATTTT.